This T cell receptor (beta chain) was sequenced for a study of T cells in localized non-small cell lung cancer. Study-level findings and limits: Appearing in adjacent lung were a median about 50 of the top 100 tumor clones. Uninvolved adjacent lung had more T cell clonality than any other tissue, topping tumor. The study sequenced only one region of the tumor. As a result, intratumor heterogeneity could not be excluded and remains possible.

Data came from immunoSEQ multiplex PCR; TCRdb stores just in-frame clones and leaves some out. Among nearly 40,000 clones listed, more than 85% were seen once. V dropped 4 bases and J dropped 3; count of bases not matched to a gene: 5. The CDR3 extends over 14 amino acids. Germline V gene sequence: CDR1 GTSNPN, CDR2 SVGIG (reference sequence). Concerning this clone itself: Its matching antigen is unknown.

The sequencing here drew on peripheral blood, taken before any cancer treatment. This chain joins TRBV30 and TRBJ2-2; 7 bases match TRBD1. This sequence originates from a man between 18 and 55 years old with stage I lung adenocarcinoma. The DNA for the CDR3 is TGTGCCTGGACGAGGGGGCAGGACACCGGGGAGCTGTTTTTT. This translates into CAWTRGQDTGELFF.